A selection of T cell receptor beta chains follows, all from one sample in a study of cytomegalovirus exposure and HLA in healthy donors. Assay used: immunoSEQ multiplex PCR; TCRdb lists only in-frame clones, some missing. The sample totals tens of thousands of clones; its top ten clones hold approximately 4%. Sequenced: PBMCs. The receptors shown here come from a man aged 40-55 years in good health and CMV-seronegative. CDR3s include the opening cysteine and the closing phenylalanine or tryptophan.

CDR3 protein: CASSMITDIAYEQYF
CDR3 length: 15
J gene: TRBJ2-7
V gene: TRBV28

CDR3 protein: CASSEVGGGGQPQHF
CDR3 length: 15
J gene: TRBJ1-5
V gene: TRBV6-1

CDR3 protein: CASSQGGLAGVGTGELFF
CDR3 length: 18
J gene: TRBJ2-2
V gene: TRBV4-1

CDR3 protein: CASSLAATFQYF
CDR3 length: 12
J gene: TRBJ2-3
V gene: TRBV28

CDR3 protein: CSVDRTGGVGYTF
CDR3 length: 13
J gene: TRBJ1-2
V gene: TRBV29-1

CDR3 protein: CASRLYEQYF
CDR3 length: 10
J gene: -
V gene: TRBV25-1

CDR3 protein: CAWTLSYGYTF
CDR3 length: 11
J gene: TRBJ1-2
V gene: TRBV30

CDR3 protein: CASSLGTGSPSTDTQYF
CDR3 length: 17
J gene: TRBJ2-3
V gene: TRBV7-9

CDR3 protein: CASSVGLAGLGGELFF
CDR3 length: 16
J gene: TRBJ2-2
V gene: TRBV9

CDR3 protein: CASSQAGAGEADTQYF
CDR3 length: 16
J gene: TRBJ2-3
V gene: TRBV14

CDR3 protein: CAWAPTPGTYRWAYEQYF
CDR3 length: 18
J gene: TRBJ2-7
V gene: TRBV30

CDR3 protein: CASRLGGNSYNEQFF
CDR3 length: 15
J gene: TRBJ2-1
V gene: TRBV6-5

CDR3 protein: CASSWAPSTTEAFF
CDR3 length: 14
J gene: TRBJ1-1
V gene: TRBV11-3

CDR3 protein: CAWSDRLAGGIVSGANVLTF
CDR3 length: 20
J gene: TRBJ2-6
V gene: TRBV30

CDR3 protein: CAWTRGGDEQYF
CDR3 length: 12
J gene: TRBJ2-7
V gene: TRBV30

CDR3 protein: CASALAARNEQFF
CDR3 length: 13
J gene: TRBJ2-1
V gene: TRBV12-5

CDR3 protein: CASSQGQGITGELFF
CDR3 length: 15
J gene: TRBJ2-2
V gene: TRBV4-1

CDR3 protein: CASSQDVAPGANVLTF
CDR3 length: 16
J gene: TRBJ2-6
V gene: TRBV4-3

CDR3 protein: CASSSQGAGTEAFF
CDR3 length: 14
J gene: TRBJ1-1
V gene: TRBV5-1

CDR3 protein: CASSHLRGPGANVLTF
CDR3 length: 16
J gene: TRBJ2-6
V gene: TRBV4-1

CDR3 protein: CARFGTEGEKLFF
CDR3 length: 13
J gene: TRBJ1-4
V gene: TRBV7-3

CDR3 protein: CARSSLYEQYF
CDR3 length: 11
J gene: TRBJ2-7
V gene: TRBV13

CDR3 protein: CASSLEAGGNQPQHF
CDR3 length: 15
J gene: TRBJ1-5
V gene: TRBV11-2